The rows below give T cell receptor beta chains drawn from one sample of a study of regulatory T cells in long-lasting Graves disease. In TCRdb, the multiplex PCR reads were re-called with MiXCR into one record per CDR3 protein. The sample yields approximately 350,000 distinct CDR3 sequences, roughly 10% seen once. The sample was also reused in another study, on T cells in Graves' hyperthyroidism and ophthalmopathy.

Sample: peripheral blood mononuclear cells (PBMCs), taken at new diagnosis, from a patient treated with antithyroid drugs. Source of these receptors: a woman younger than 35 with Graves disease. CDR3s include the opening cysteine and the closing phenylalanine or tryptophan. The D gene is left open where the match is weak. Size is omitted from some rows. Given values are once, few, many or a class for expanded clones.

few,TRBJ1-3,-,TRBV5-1,TGCGCCAGCAGCTTGGGGAGAAGGGACTCTGGAAACACCATATATTTT,CASSLGRRDSGNTIYF
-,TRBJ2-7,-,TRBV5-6,TGTGCCAGCAGCTTCACACCTTCCTACGAGCAGTACTTC,CASSFTPSYEQYF
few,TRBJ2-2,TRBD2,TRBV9,TGTGCCAGCAGCGTACGGGGCGGGAGGGACTCCTCCGGGGAGCTGTTTTTT,CASSVRGGRDSSGELFF
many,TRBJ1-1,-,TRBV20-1,TGCAGTGCTAGAGGGACAGAGAGGGACACTGAAGCTTTCTTT,CSARGTERDTEAFF
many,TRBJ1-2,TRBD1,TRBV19,TGTGCCAGCCGAAGGTCGTATCAGGGGGAGGCCTATGGCTACACCTTC,CASRRSYQGEAYGYTF
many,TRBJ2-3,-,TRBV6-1,TGTGCCAGCAGTCGGGAGATCACAGATACGCAGTATTTT,CASSREITDTQYF
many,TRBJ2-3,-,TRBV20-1,TGCAGTGCTAGAGTGCTCTGGGACGCAGATACGCAGTATTTT,CSARVLWDADTQYF
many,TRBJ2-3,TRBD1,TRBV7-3,TGTGCCAGCAGCTTTGACAGGGCCTCGACAGATACGCAGTATTTT,CASSFDRASTDTQYF
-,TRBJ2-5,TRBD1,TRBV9,TGTGCCAGCACTCTTGGACAGGGGGCGTTTGAGACCCAGTACTTC,CASTLGQGAFETQYF
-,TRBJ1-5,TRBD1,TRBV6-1,TGTGCCAGCATGGGCCGGGCAGGGGGTCAGCCCCAGCATTTT,CASMGRAGGQPQHF
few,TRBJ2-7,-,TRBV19,TGTGCCAGTAGTATGGTAGGGACCTTCTACGAGCAGTACTTC,CASSMVGTFYEQYF
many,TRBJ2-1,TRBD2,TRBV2,TGTGCCAGCAGTCCAGGACTAGCTTACAATGAGCAGTTCTTC,CASSPGLAYNEQFF
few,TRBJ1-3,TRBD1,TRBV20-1,TGCAGTGCTCGCGACAGGGTCTCTGGAAACACCATATATTTT,CSARDRVSGNTIYF
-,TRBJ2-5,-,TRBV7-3,TGTGCCAGCAGCTTATATGTTGGCCAAGAGACCCAGTACTTC,CASSLYVGQETQYF
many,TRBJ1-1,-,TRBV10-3,TGTGCCATCAGTGGTACAGGGTTGAACACTGAAGCTTTCTTT,CAISGTGLNTEAFF
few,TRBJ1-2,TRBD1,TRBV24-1,TGTGCCACCAGACAGGGGACGAACTATGGCTACACCTTC,CATRQGTNYGYTF
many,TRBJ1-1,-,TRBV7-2,TGTGCCAGCAGCTTACAGGCCAGTTTGAACACTGAAGCTTTCTTT,CASSLQASLNTEAFF
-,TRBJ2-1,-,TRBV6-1,TGTGCCAGCAGTCAGGGCCCAGGACTTGTTGAGCAGTTCTTC,CASSQGPGLVEQFF
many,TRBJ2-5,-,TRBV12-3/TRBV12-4,TGTGCCAGCAGTTTCGCTAGCAAAGAGACCCAGTACTTC,CASSFASKETQYF
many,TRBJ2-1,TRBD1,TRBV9,TGTGCCAGCAGCGTGGAGGACAGGGGCGGCTACAATGAGCAGTTCTTC,CASSVEDRGGYNEQFF
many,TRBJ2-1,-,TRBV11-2,TGTGCCAGCAGCCCACTCACAGGTTTCGGGCCTTTTAGTTCGCAGTTCTTC,CASSPLTGFGPFSSQFF
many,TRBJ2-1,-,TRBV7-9,TGTGCCAGCAGCTTAGAAGGGATCGCCTACAATGAGCAGTTCTTC,CASSLEGIAYNEQFF
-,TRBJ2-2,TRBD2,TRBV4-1,TGCGCCAGCCGAAAAGAAGGCGGGGAGGGTGCCACCGGGGAGCTGTTTTTT,CASRKEGGEGATGELFF
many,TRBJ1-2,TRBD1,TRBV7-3,TGTGCCAGCAGCTTTGGCCCGGGGGGACAGCACCCAACCTTC,CASSFGPGGQHPTF
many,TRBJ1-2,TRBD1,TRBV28,TGTGCCATTCAGACAGGGGGCCTTAACTATGGCTACACCTTC,CAIQTGGLNYGYTF
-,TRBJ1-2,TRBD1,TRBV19,TGTGCCAGTAGTAACCCGGACAGGGCCTATGGCTACACCTTC,CASSNPDRAYGYTF
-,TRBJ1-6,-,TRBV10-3,TGTGCCATCAGCCCGGGGGGAAGGGATTCACCCCTCCACTTT,CAISPGGRDSPLHF
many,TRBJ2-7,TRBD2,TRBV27,TGTGCCAGCAGTTACGCGGGGGTCTACGAGCAGTACTTC,CASSYAGVYEQYF